This T cell receptor (beta chain) comes out of a study of blood T cell repertoires in COVID-19. Study-wide context: Acute and convalescent COVID-19 specimens originated in the United States, Italy and Spain. PBMCs, B-cell-depleted T cells, or T cells were the source of the cDNA or gDNA that made up the material.

In the original analysis: By means of reference gene primer amplification, nucleated cell counts were estimated. Libraries were prepared by immunoSEQ multiplex PCR; TCRdb keeps only in-frame clonotypes and omits some of them. That table gives V, J and clone size, and the DNA gave D and trimming. The sample shows approximately 190,000 clones, roughly 88% of them seen only once. Germline CDR1 is SGDLS and CDR2 is YYNGEE. The ends lost 4 bases at V and 4 bases at J; junction bases unmatched: 6. The CDR3 extends over 15 amino acids. This chain joins TRBV9 and TRBJ2-5, with 11 bases that match TRBD1. This sequence was found in a woman aged 40 to 49 who had recovered from COVID-19. Input material: peripheral blood. In DNA, the CDR3 is TGTGCCAGCAGCACCCGGACAGGGGGCGTAGAGACCCAGTACTTC. Protein product: CASSTRTGGVETQYF.